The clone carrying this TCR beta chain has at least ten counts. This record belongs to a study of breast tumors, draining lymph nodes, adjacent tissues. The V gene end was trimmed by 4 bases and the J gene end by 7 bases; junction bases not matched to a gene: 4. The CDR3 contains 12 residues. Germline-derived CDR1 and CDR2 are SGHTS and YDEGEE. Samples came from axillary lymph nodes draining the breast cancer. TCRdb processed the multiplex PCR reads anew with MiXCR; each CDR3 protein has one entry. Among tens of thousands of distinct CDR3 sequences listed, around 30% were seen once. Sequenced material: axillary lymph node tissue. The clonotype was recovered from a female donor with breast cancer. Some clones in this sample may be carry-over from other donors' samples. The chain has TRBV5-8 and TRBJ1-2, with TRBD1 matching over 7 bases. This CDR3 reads CASSRDSSGYTF. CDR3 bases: TGTGCCAGCAGCCGGGACAGCTCTGGCTACACCTTC.